These 25 T cell receptor beta chains were sequenced from one sample in a study of T-cell memory formation after mild COVID-19. Each CDR3 protein is one row after TCRdb ran MiXCR on the 5' RACE reads. In the table there are 250,000 to 400,000 distinct CDR3 sequences, roughly an eighth of which are singletons. Sequencing was done on a sample of PBMCs or a T cell subset sorted from them (not recorded which). The source of these receptors is a man aged 18 to 29 who had mild COVID-19 (a few samples of this study predate the infection). Cell type and time point are not known.

There are a few counts of this clonotype. This rearrangement joins TRBV11-3 to TRBJ2-2, with TRBD1 identical over 10 bases. The CDR3 runs 15 residues. Looked up from germline, CDR1 is SGHNT and CDR2 is YENEEA. V lost 5 bases and J lost 5; bases outside the gene matches: 5. CDR3 sequence: CASSMTGGRTGELFF. CDR3 coding DNA: TGTGCCAGCAGCATGACAGGGGGCCGGACCGGGGAGCTGTTTTTT.

The sample holds many counts of this clonotype. J is TRBJ2-2 and V is TRBV27, with 8 positions matching TRBD2. The J segment lost 4 bases and the V segment lost 7 bases, leaving 5 bases of the junction unmatched. The CDR3 consists of 14 residues. The germline gives CDR1 MNHEY, CDR2 SMNVEV (reference sequence). The CDR3 sequence: CASTKTSVTGELFF. The CDR3 coding sequence is TGTGCCAGCACTAAGACTAGCGTCACCGGGGAGCTGTTTTTT.

CDR3 sequence reads: CSVEVLTGVGEQFF. In DNA, the CDR3 is TGCAGCGTTGAAGTTTTAACAGGGGTAGGTGAGCAGTTCTTC. This chain connects TRBV29-1 to TRBJ2-1; 7 bases map to TRBD1. The germline gives CDR1 SQVTM, CDR2 ANQGSEA. The junction had 9 bases not matched to a gene; V was cut back by 1 base and J by 9 bases. The CDR3 has 14 amino acids.

The chain has TRBV4-1 and TRBJ1-2; possibly TRBD1 for D (5 bases). CDR1 and CDR2 from the germline V gene are MGHRA and YSYEKL. Trimming shortened V by 2 bases and J by 5 bases, and 9 bases separated the two germline ends. The CDR3 totals 13 residues. This CDR3 reads CASSQRGGYGYTF. Written as DNA, the CDR3 is TGCGCCAGCAGCCAACGGGGGGGGTATGGCTACACCTTC.

This chain joins TRBV7-9 and TRBJ2-3, with D perhaps TRBD2 (6 bases). The CDR3 extends over 16 amino acids. V was pared by 2 bases and J by 14 bases, with 26 bases between. Germline assignment: CDR1 SEHNR and CDR2 FQNEAQ (reference sequence). The CDR3 sequence is CASSLPHFPPGDTWYF. DNA of the CDR3: TGTGCCAGCAGCTTACCCCACTTCCCCCCGGGGGATACATGGTATTTT.

This clonotype occurred a few times. V and J are TRBV5-1 and TRBJ2-1; 11 bases agree with TRBD2. The V gene end was trimmed by 1 base and the J gene end by 6 bases; junction bases not matched to a gene: 6. The CDR3 length is 16 residues. Germline V CDR1 and CDR2: SGHRS, YFSETQ. CDR3 DNA: TGCGCCAGCAGCTTGACGGGGCTAGCGGGGGGCAATGAGCAGTTCTTC. Amino acids: CASSLTGLAGGNEQFF.

The chain is built from TRBV7-9 and TRBJ1-1; 7 nucleotides match TRBD1. The germline V gene has CDR1 SEHNR and CDR2 FQNEAQ (reference sequence). After removal of 6 bases from V and 0 bases from J, the junction contained 16 bases not matched to a gene. CDR3 length equals 18 residues. This CDR3 is CASRYYSGQLFMNTEAFF. CDR3 sequence (DNA): TGTGCCAGCAGGTACTATTCGGGACAGCTCTTTATGAACACTGAAGCTTTCTTT.

The count of this clonotype is one. The chain is built from TRBV11-2 and TRBJ2-3; 7 nucleotides agree with TRBD2. Germline assignment: CDR1 SGHAT and CDR2 FQNNGV. V gave up 5 bases and J gave up 3 bases; unmatched junction bases: 8. This CDR3 contains 15 residues. CDR3 protein: CASSPQLASTDTQYF. The CDR3, as DNA: TGTGCCAGCAGCCCCCAACTAGCGTCAACAGATACGCAGTATTTT.

This clonotype appeared many times. V is TRBV6-5 and J is TRBJ2-1; D is unclear. Germline V lookup: CDR1 MNHEY, CDR2 SVGAGI. The CDR3 extends over 15 amino acids. Trimming stripped 0 bases from V and 9 bases from J, with 15 bases between. In DNA, the CDR3 is TGTGCCAGCAGTTACTCGAGACCCCAGTCTTTTGAGCAGTTCTTC. It is translated as CASSYSRPQSFEQFF.

This clonotype was seen a few times. The chain recombines TRBV6-1 with TRBJ2-5, with D possibly called TRBD1 or TRBD2 (6 bases each). The V and J ends lost 1 base and 10 bases respectively, with 13 bases between them. The CDR3 is 13 residues long. Germline loops: CDR1 MNHNS, CDR2 SASEGT. The CDR3 protein is CASSEGGAANQYF. CDR3 nucleotides: TGTGCCAGCAGTGAAGGGGGGGCCGCGAACCAGTACTTC.

V usage is TRBV12-3 or TRBV12-4 and J usage is TRBJ2-7; tentatively, D is TRBD1 (7 bases). This CDR3 is 16 amino acids long. Trimming removed 8 bases from V and 3 bases from J, with 23 bases in between. CDR3 DNA sequence: TGTGCCAGCGGCGAGGGAGGACAGGACCGGCACTACGAGCAGTACGTC. Its translation is CASGEGGQDRHYEQYV.

This chain joins TRBV5-4 and TRBJ1-1; no reliable D call. Germline loops: CDR1 SGHNT, CDR2 YYREEE (reference sequence). The CDR3 is made up of 13 amino acids. The V end lost 7 bases, the J end lost 10 bases, and 20 bases lay between the germline ends. The chain's CDR3 is CASSPPDLSAAFF. The CDR3 region has the DNA TGTGCCAGCTCCCCCCCGGATTTGTCGGCAGCTTTCTTT.

There are a few counts of this clonotype. The V gene is TRBV6-6, the J gene TRBJ1-1, with a possible D match to TRBD1 (5 bases). The CDR3 is 14 residues long. Between the trimmed V and J ends, which lost 0 bases and 5 bases, there was a span of 10 bases. Germline CDR1 reads MNHNY; CDR2 reads SVGAGI (reference sequence). DNA of the CDR3: TGTGCCAGCAGTTACTCCAGGGAGGGAACTGAAGCTTTCTTT. Its translation is CASSYSREGTEAFF.

This clonotype was found once. This chain links TRBV29-1 with TRBJ2-2, with 10 bases matching TRBD2. Trimming removed 6 bases from V and 7 bases from J; junction bases left unmatched: 5. Germline CDR1 and CDR2: SQVTM and ANQGSEA. The CDR3 is 13 amino acids. CDR3 in amino acids: CSVGGLAFGELFF. The DNA for the CDR3 is TGCAGCGTGGGGGGACTAGCGTTCGGGGAGCTGTTTTTT.

This clonotype was found a few times. The CDR3 region is CASSDLSDTQYF. DNA of the CDR3: TGTGCCAGCAGCGATTTGTCGGATACGCAGTATTTT. The V gene is TRBV7-2, the J gene TRBJ2-3, with D unclear. Trimming took off 5 bases at V and 6 bases at J, with 9 bases between the two ends. Germline V gene data show CDR1 as SGHTA and CDR2 as FQGNSA. The length of the CDR3 is 12 residues.

V is TRBV5-4 and J is TRBJ2-2; no definite D call. Looked up from germline, CDR1 is SGHNT and CDR2 is YYREEE (reference sequence). Trimming shortened V by 0 bases and J by 5 bases, and 5 bases separated the two germline ends. The CDR3 loop spans 13 amino acids. The CDR3 DNA sequence: TGTGCCAGCAGCTTGGAGATTACCGGGGAGCTGTTTTTT. This gives the protein CASSLEITGELFF.

The chain combines TRBV28 with TRBJ1-2, with D tentatively TRBD1 (6 bases). This CDR3 comprises 14 residues. Germline CDR1 MDHEN, CDR2 SYDVKM. The germline V and J ends were trimmed by 5 bases and 4 bases, with 14 bases remaining between them. The CDR3 DNA follows: TGTGCCAGCAGTAAGCCAGGGGCGAGCTATGGCTACACCTTC. Translated: CASSKPGASYGYTF.

This clonotype was counted ten times or more. The V call is TRBV7-7, the J call TRBJ2-2; D perhaps matches TRBD2 (5 bases). CDR3 size: 11 residues. CDR1 and CDR2 (germline): SSHAT, FNYEAQ (reference sequence). Trimming pared 5 bases from V and 8 bases from J, leaving 6 bases between. Here the CDR3 reads CASSRGGELFF. CDR3 nucleotides: TGTGCCAGCAGCCGGGGAGGGGAGCTGTTTTTT.

A few counts support this clonotype. The chain joins TRBV6-6 to TRBJ1-1; D gene unclear. The V end was cut by 6 bases, the J end by 0 bases, with 11 bases between. The CDR3 length is 14 residues. The germline CDR1 and CDR2 sequences are MNHNY and SVGAGI (reference sequence). CDR3 amino acids: CASRTGRLNTEAFF. DNA of the CDR3: TGTGCCAGCAGAACCGGGAGGCTGAACACTGAAGCTTTCTTT.

The chain recombines TRBV29-1 with TRBJ2-2; 10 positions agree with TRBD1. This CDR3 comprises 14 residues. Germline values: CDR1 SQVTM, CDR2 ANQGSEA. V lost 3 bases, J lost 3 bases, and 1 base stayed unmatched. The DNA of the CDR3 is TGCAGCGTTGAGACAGGGGGCTACACCGGGGAGCTGTTTTTT. Translating gives CSVETGGYTGELFF.

Only a few counts were recorded for this clonotype. The J gene is TRBJ2-1, the V gene TRBV5-1; D possibly uses TRBD1 or TRBD2 (5 bases each). The CDR3 consists of 14 residues. Germline CDR1 reads SGHRS; CDR2 reads YFSETQ. With 6 bases removed from V and 4 bases from J, the gap between germline ends came to 14 bases. DNA for the CDR3: TGCGCCAGCACGACGGGACGGACGTACAATGAGCAGTTCTTC. Translated: CASTTGRTYNEQFF.

The genes are TRBV29-1 and TRBJ2-5; 8 nucleotides match TRBD2. CDR1 is SQVTM and CDR2 is ANQGSEA in the germline V gene. The CDR3 extends over 14 amino acids. J lost 3 bases, V lost 3 bases, and 6 bases had no gene match. Written as DNA, the CDR3 is TGCAGCGTTGAGGGCGGGGGGCAAAAAGAGACCCAGTACTTC. Its protein product is CSVEGGGQKETQYF.

This rearrangement joins TRBV4-1 to TRBJ1-1; tentatively, D is TRBD1 (6 bases). Germline V gives CDR1 MGHRA, CDR2 YSYEKL. This CDR3 is built from 15 residues. The V and J ends lost 1 base and 11 bases respectively, with 20 bases between them. The DNA for the CDR3 is TGCGCCAGCAGCCAAGGTTCAGGGGTGGCGAGAACGGCTTTCTTT. Residues: CASSQGSGVARTAFF.

The chain links TRBV7-6 to TRBJ2-1, with D perhaps TRBD2 (5 bases). Trimming took 4 bases from V and 6 from J, leaving 10 bases between them. From germline, CDR1 is SGHVS and CDR2 FNYEAQ. This CDR3 contains 13 residues. The CDR3 sequence is CASSWGEGNEQFF. For the CDR3, the DNA is TGTGCCAGCAGCTGGGGTGAGGGCAATGAGCAGTTCTTC. The full variable domain, its missing parts supplied by reference TRBV7-6 and TRBJ2-1, is GAGVSQSPRYKVTKRGQDVALRCDPISGHVSLYWYRQALGQGPEFLTYFNYEAQQDKSGLPNDRFSAERPEGSISTLTIQRTEQRDSAMYRCASSWGEGNEQFFGPGTRLTVL.

This clonotype has a count of ten or more. The chain uses TRBV20-1 and TRBJ1-1; 9 nucleotides match TRBD1. V shed 5 bases and J 7 bases; nucleotides not matched to a gene: 5. This CDR3 is 12 amino acids long. Germline V gene sequence: CDR1 DFQATT, CDR2 SNEGSKA (reference sequence). DNA of the CDR3: TGCAGTGCTTCCGGACAGGGGCTTGAAGCTTTCTTT. Translation gives CSASGQGLEAFF.